This TCR beta chain was sequenced in a study of OX40 agonist ivuxolimab in advanced cancers. This CDR3 is built from 16 residues. V gave up 5 bases and J gave up 9 bases; unmatched junction bases: 14. The V gene's germline CDR1 is MDHEN and CDR2 SYDVKM. Sequenced by immunoSEQ multiplex PCR; TCRdb stores in-frame clones only, minus some. The sample comprises around 34,000 clones, roughly 85% of which are singletons, and more than 20% rests with the top ten. The sequence was collected from an adult with an advanced solid tumor such as melanoma, head and neck, liver or kidney cancer. The chain carries TRBV28 and TRBJ2-4, with 9 bases lining up with TRBD2. The sequenced sample was CD4+ or CD8+ T cells sorted from blood, obtained in a trial of the OX40 agonist ivuxolimab. The DNA for the CDR3 is TGTGCCAGCAGTCCCTCCCGCGGGGGGGATCCCTTCATTCAGTACTTC. Translated: CASSPSRGGDPFIQYF.